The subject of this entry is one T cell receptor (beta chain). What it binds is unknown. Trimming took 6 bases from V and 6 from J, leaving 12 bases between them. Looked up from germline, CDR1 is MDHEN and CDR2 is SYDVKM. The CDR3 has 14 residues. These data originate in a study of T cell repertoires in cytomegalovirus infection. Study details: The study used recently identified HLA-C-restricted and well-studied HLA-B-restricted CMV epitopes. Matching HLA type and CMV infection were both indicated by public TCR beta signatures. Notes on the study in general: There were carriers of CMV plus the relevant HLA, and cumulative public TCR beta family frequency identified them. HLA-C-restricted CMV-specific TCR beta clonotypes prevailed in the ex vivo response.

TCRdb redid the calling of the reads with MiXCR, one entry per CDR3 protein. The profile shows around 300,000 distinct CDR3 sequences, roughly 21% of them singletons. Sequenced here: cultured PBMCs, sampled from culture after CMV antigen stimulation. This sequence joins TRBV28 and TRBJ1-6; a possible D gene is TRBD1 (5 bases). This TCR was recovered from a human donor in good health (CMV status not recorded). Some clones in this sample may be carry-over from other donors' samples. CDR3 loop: CASRVGTPNSPLHF. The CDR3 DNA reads TGTGCCAGCAGAGTCGGGACCCCTAATTCACCCCTCCACTTT. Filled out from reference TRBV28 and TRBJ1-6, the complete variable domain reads DVKVTQSSRYLVKRTGEKVFLECVQDMDHENMFWYRQDPGLGLRLIYFSYDVKMKEKGDIPEGYSVSREKKERFSLILESASTNQTSMYLCASRVGTPNSPLHFGNGTRLTVT.